This is a list of T cell receptor beta chains from one sample in a study of OX40 agonist ivuxolimab in advanced cancers. TCRdb's copy holds only in-frame clones and misses some; the assay was immunoSEQ multiplex PCR. The top ten hold about 10% of the sample, which has roughly 19,000 clones, more than 75% seen once. Sequencing used CD4+ or CD8+ T cells sorted from blood, obtained in a trial of the OX40 agonist ivuxolimab. The source of these receptors is an adult with an advanced solid tumor such as melanoma, head and neck, liver or kidney cancer. Both conserved end residues are trimmed from each CDR3. Each record gives: clone size, J gene, D gene, V gene, CDR3 protein. The D gene is left open where the match is weak. Not all rows give a size; the values are once, few, many and, for expanded clones, a class.

clone_size: -; j_call: TRBJ1-1; d_call: -; v_call: TRBV7-6; cdr3_aa: ASSAGLGNTEAF
clone_size: -; j_call: TRBJ2-5; d_call: -; v_call: TRBV11-2; cdr3_aa: ASSLVGVAPAETQY
clone_size: -; j_call: TRBJ2-7; d_call: -; v_call: TRBV7-9; cdr3_aa: ASSFGGSPVSYEQY
clone_size: -; j_call: TRBJ1-1; d_call: -; v_call: TRBV19; cdr3_aa: ASSIDLLGTEAF
clone_size: -; j_call: TRBJ2-7; d_call: TRBD2; v_call: TRBV29-1; cdr3_aa: SVSGTSYEQY
clone_size: few; j_call: TRBJ1-1; d_call: -; v_call: TRBV2; cdr3_aa: ASGSRTEAF
clone_size: -; j_call: TRBJ2-3; d_call: TRBD1; v_call: TRBV5-1; cdr3_aa: ASQDRGRKDTQY
clone_size: -; j_call: TRBJ2-5; d_call: TRBD2; v_call: TRBV7-7; cdr3_aa: ASSLSRTSGSSTQY
clone_size: -; j_call: TRBJ2-2; d_call: -; v_call: TRBV5-5; cdr3_aa: ASSWGGGTGELF
clone_size: -; j_call: TRBJ1-3; d_call: -; v_call: TRBV19; cdr3_aa: ASSISGAPGNTIY
clone_size: -; j_call: TRBJ2-1; d_call: -; v_call: TRBV4-1; cdr3_aa: ASSQGGVSYNEQF
clone_size: -; j_call: TRBJ2-7; d_call: -; v_call: TRBV6-6; cdr3_aa: ASSYGWGSYEQY
clone_size: -; j_call: TRBJ1-6; d_call: TRBD1; v_call: TRBV13; cdr3_aa: ASSYMQGVGNSPLH
clone_size: -; j_call: TRBJ2-2; d_call: -; v_call: TRBV29-1; cdr3_aa: SVELTGELF
clone_size: -; j_call: TRBJ2-2; d_call: -; v_call: TRBV27; cdr3_aa: ASSWGGGTGELF
clone_size: -; j_call: TRBJ2-3; d_call: -; v_call: TRBV5-1; cdr3_aa: ASSLGPTDTQY
clone_size: -; j_call: TRBJ2-5; d_call: TRBD2; v_call: TRBV9; cdr3_aa: ASSFGLAAGETQY
clone_size: -; j_call: TRBJ2-7; d_call: TRBD2; v_call: TRBV11-2; cdr3_aa: ASSYGAGETYEQY
clone_size: few; j_call: TRBJ1-1; d_call: TRBD1; v_call: TRBV4-2; cdr3_aa: ASSPTGVGNTEAF
clone_size: -; j_call: TRBJ2-7; d_call: -; v_call: TRBV19; cdr3_aa: ASSDGPYYEQY
clone_size: -; j_call: TRBJ1-2; d_call: TRBD1; v_call: TRBV11-2; cdr3_aa: ASSSWTGKNGYT
clone_size: -; j_call: TRBJ2-1; d_call: -; v_call: TRBV10-3; cdr3_aa: AILDPNNEQF
clone_size: -; j_call: TRBJ2-1; d_call: -; v_call: TRBV2; cdr3_aa: ASSDGDVGLNEQF
clone_size: -; j_call: TRBJ2-1; d_call: TRBD2; v_call: TRBV27; cdr3_aa: ASSYGREVEF
clone_size: -; j_call: TRBJ2-7; d_call: TRBD1; v_call: TRBV18; cdr3_aa: ASSPLIRTGQGIMPYEQY
clone_size: -; j_call: TRBJ2-2; d_call: -; v_call: TRBV5-5; cdr3_aa: ASSFYRGATNTGELF
clone_size: -; j_call: TRBJ2-7; d_call: -; v_call: TRBV4-1; cdr3_aa: ASSESVSTNYEQY
clone_size: -; j_call: TRBJ2-1; d_call: -; v_call: TRBV6-1; cdr3_aa: ASTPGGVNEQF
clone_size: -; j_call: TRBJ2-1; d_call: TRBD2; v_call: TRBV12-5; cdr3_aa: ASGLAGVYNEQF
clone_size: -; j_call: TRBJ2-7; d_call: TRBD1; v_call: TRBV4-3; cdr3_aa: ASSQESDRGYEQY
clone_size: -; j_call: TRBJ2-7; d_call: TRBD1; v_call: TRBV27; cdr3_aa: ASSSTGGAYEQY
clone_size: -; j_call: TRBJ1-1; d_call: -; v_call: TRBV5-6; cdr3_aa: ASSFQDTEAF
clone_size: -; j_call: TRBJ1-1; d_call: -; v_call: TRBV2; cdr3_aa: ASTTMAEAF
clone_size: -; j_call: TRBJ2-1; d_call: TRBD2; v_call: TRBV10-3; cdr3_aa: AISARTSGGMNGEQF
clone_size: -; j_call: TRBJ1-1; d_call: TRBD1; v_call: TRBV6-1; cdr3_aa: ASSERPRRDRVFRNTEAF
clone_size: -; j_call: TRBJ1-2; d_call: -; v_call: TRBV7-9; cdr3_aa: ASSQGGDTARYGYT
clone_size: -; j_call: TRBJ2-1; d_call: TRBD2; v_call: TRBV27; cdr3_aa: ASSASGLYNEQF
clone_size: -; j_call: TRBJ1-2; d_call: -; v_call: TRBV7-6; cdr3_aa: ASSPGGDGYT
clone_size: -; j_call: TRBJ1-1; d_call: TRBD1; v_call: TRBV7-9; cdr3_aa: ASSPTWDRGNTEAF
clone_size: -; j_call: TRBJ2-3; d_call: TRBD1; v_call: TRBV5-6; cdr3_aa: ASSFGQVPPDTQY
clone_size: large; j_call: TRBJ2-5; d_call: -; v_call: TRBV7-9; cdr3_aa: ASSLVLKETQY
clone_size: -; j_call: TRBJ2-7; d_call: TRBD1; v_call: TRBV29-1; cdr3_aa: SVGGQGVGNEQY
clone_size: -; j_call: TRBJ1-4; d_call: -; v_call: TRBV4-1; cdr3_aa: ASSQDGGVVPEKLF
clone_size: -; j_call: TRBJ2-3; d_call: TRBD2; v_call: TRBV6-5; cdr3_aa: ASSRLAGGTDTQY
clone_size: once; j_call: TRBJ1-6; d_call: TRBD1; v_call: TRBV9; cdr3_aa: ASSAVPLPYRGGDGSYNSPLH
clone_size: -; j_call: TRBJ2-7; d_call: -; v_call: TRBV2; cdr3_aa: ASSPTLSYEQY
clone_size: few; j_call: TRBJ1-2; d_call: -; v_call: TRBV4-2; cdr3_aa: ASSQEIGYDGYT
clone_size: -; j_call: TRBJ2-2; d_call: TRBD2; v_call: TRBV5-6; cdr3_aa: ASSLVGGGPQTGELF
clone_size: -; j_call: TRBJ2-1; d_call: -; v_call: TRBV6-5; cdr3_aa: ASSIGLLPYNEQF
clone_size: -; j_call: TRBJ1-1; d_call: -; v_call: TRBV7-9; cdr3_aa: ATLQSKTGNTEAF